The 9 T cell receptor beta chains listed next were all sequenced from one sample in a study of blood T cell repertoires in COVID-19. TCRdb's copy holds only in-frame clones and misses some; the assay was immunoSEQ multiplex PCR. The sample lists a few hundred thousand clones, about four fifths seen once, with around 3.2% in the top ten. The specimen sequenced was peripheral blood. These receptors were taken from a woman aged 18-30 years with acute or convalescent COVID-19.

The V and J genes are TRBV12-3 or TRBV12-4 and TRBJ1-1, with D unresolved. The germline V and J ends were trimmed by 7 bases and 7 bases, with 13 bases remaining between them. There are 12 residues in the CDR3. The CDR3 bases are TGTGCCAGCACCGTGAACCGGGTTGAAGCTTTCTTT. Protein: CASTVNRVEAFF.

The rearrangement joins TRBV3-1 (or the pseudogene TRBV3-2) to TRBJ2-1; D remains unclear. Germline lookup yields CDR1 LGHDT and CDR2 YNNKEL (reference sequence). Trimming took off 0 bases at V and 12 bases at J, with 12 bases between the two ends. The CDR3 is 13 amino acids. The DNA of the CDR3 is TGTGCCAGCAGCCAAGAGGAACTCACGGGGCAGTTCTTC. Encoded protein: CASSQEELTGQFF.

The chain carries TRBV6-4 and TRBJ2-3, with TRBD2 identical over 10 bases. Germline trimming cut 6 bases from V and 0 bases from J; bases unmatched to any gene: 6. Germline V gene lookup returns CDR1 MRHNA and CDR2 SNTAGT. CDR3 length equals 16 residues. The CDR3 here is CASSPVAGGSTDTQYF. In nucleotides, the CDR3 is TGTGCCAGCAGCCCGGTAGCGGGAGGTAGCACAGATACGCAGTATTTT.

The genes are TRBV11-3 and TRBJ1-1; TRBD1 matches 7 bases. Losses at the gene ends were 5 bases for V and 1 base for J; bases not matched to a gene: 1. Germline CDR1 SGHNT, CDR2 YENEEA. This CDR3 spans 13 amino acids. As DNA, the CDR3 is TGTGCCAGCAGCCAGGGGGGGAACACTGAAGCTTTCTTT. This translates into CASSQGGNTEAFF.

V gene TRBV19 combines with J gene TRBJ1-4; tentatively, D is TRBD1 (6 bases). The CDR3 consists of 13 residues. CDR1 LNHDA and CDR2 SQIVND come from the germline V gene (reference sequence). Trimming cost V 7 bases and J 7 bases, with 13 bases left between them. CDR3 DNA sequence: TGTGCCAGTACGGGCAGGGGTTTTGAAAAACTGTTTTTT. Amino acid sequence: CASTGRGFEKLFF.

The chain recombines TRBV19 with TRBJ1-1; D gene unclear. CDR1 is LNHDA and CDR2 is SQIVND in the germline V gene (reference sequence). Deletions cut 3 bases from V and 1 base from J, with 9 bases between. This CDR3 contains 14 residues. In DNA, the CDR3 is TGTGCCAGTAGTATCGTCCGCGGGAACACTGAAGCTTTCTTT. Its translation is CASSIVRGNTEAFF.

This clone was seen more than once but under ten times. The V and J genes are TRBV6-2 or TRBV6-3 and TRBJ2-1; D possibly corresponds to TRBD1 (5 bases). The CDR3 runs 11 residues. The V gene's germline CDR1 is MNHEY and CDR2 SVGEGT. V was trimmed by 2 bases and J by 15 bases, leaving 11 bases between them. CDR3 nucleotides: TGTGCCAGCAGTTACGGGGCTCGCGCGTTCTTC. Translated: CASSYGARAFF.

The chain employs TRBV9 and TRBJ1-2, with TRBD1 matching over 7 bases. V trimming: 0 bases; J trimming: 7 bases; junction bases outside the gene matches: 6. CDR1 and CDR2 (germline): SGDLS, YYNGEE. The CDR3 loop spans 14 amino acids. Written as DNA, the CDR3 is TGTGCCAGCAGCGTAGCCGGGACAGTCCCTGGCTACACCTTC. As protein: CASSVAGTVPGYTF.

The rearrangement joins TRBV21-1 to TRBJ2-1; TRBD2, the table's D call, lacks a check against the DNA. TRBV21-1 is annotated as a pseudogene. The CDR3 is 18 residues long. CDR3 amino acids: CATPRGRKSFFSYNEQFF. DNA of the CDR3: TGTGCCACCCCCCGGGGGAGAAAAAGCTTTTTTTCCTACAATGAGCAGTTCTTC.